The sequence of this T cell receptor beta chain was determined in a study of OX40 agonist ivuxolimab in advanced cancers. Some background on the complete study: Ivuxolimab, which targeted the costimulatory receptor OX40 (CD134), was an agonistic, fully human IgG2 monoclonal antibody. Intravenous ivuxolimab was administered to patients every 2 weeks at six dose levels: 0.01, 0.1, 0.3, 1.5, 3 and 10 mg/kg. Among the approximately 50 dose-escalation patients, some 19 had hepatocellular carcinoma, about 15 melanoma, 9 renal cell carcinoma and 9 head and neck cancer. In the dose-escalation cohort, more than 75% of patients were male, and the mean age was roughly 60 years, with a range of about 20 to 79. Prior anti-PD-1, anti-PD-L1 or anti-CTLA-4 therapy was permitted, and 40% of dose-escalation patients had received checkpoint inhibitors. Three dose-escalation patients achieved partial responses, one with hepatocellular carcinoma and two with cutaneous melanoma. The purpose of peripheral TCRbeta sequencing was to test whether ivuxolimab changed TCR sequence diversity and led to clonal T-cell expansion. The monotherapy dose-escalation portion (N ≈ 50 patients) of the phase I ivuxolimab trial is reported in the paper.

For sequencing of the TCRbeta CDR3 region, genomic DNA was extracted from the sorted cells. The immunoSEQ Assay was used for sequencing of TCRbeta CDR3 regions. In TCRdb, the immuneACCESS table is reduced to in-frame sequences with V and J assigned. These tables do not hold every clone; where another copy was compared, an unresolved V gene accounts for under half, and the others remain unexplained. The sample yields 80,000 to 90,000 clones; 80% to 90% were counted once. The ten largest make up approximately 2% of the sample. Trimming takes 6 bases off V and 0 bases off J; junction bases not matched to a gene: 13. Taken from cysteine to phenylalanine, the CDR3 has 18 residues. Only the CDR3 region is kept as DNA, spanning 54 bases read in frame from base 1. The germline V gene (reference sequence) gives CDR1 as LNHNV and CDR2 as YYDKDF. Results the study describes overall, beyond this receptor: Partial responders in the 0.1-3.0 mg/kg groups had among the lowest normalized peripheral clonal expansion, especially among CD8+ T cells. Antigen specificity was not determined for the clonally expanded peripheral T cells. After ivuxolimab, expanded clones were on average more numerous among CD8+ T cells than among CD4+ T cells. At doses from 0.1 to 3.0 mg/kg, clonal expansion was seen in both CD4+ and CD8+ blood T cells between baseline and week 6. Low levels of normalized T-cell clonal expansion were also shown by some nonresponding patients.

Patients with autoimmune disease history or receiving systemic immunosuppression were excluded from the trial. Peripheral blood for TCR sequencing was collected from all dose cohorts at baseline, on cycle 4 day 1, and on cycle 7 day 1. The samples were drawn from a first-in-human, open-label, multicenter phase I dose-escalation trial of ivuxolimab. Adults with locally advanced or metastatic melanoma, renal cell carcinoma, hepatocellular carcinoma or head and neck squamous cell carcinoma were enrolled in the trial. CD4+ and CD8+ T cells were sorted separately from peripheral blood before TCR sequencing. Of note for this clone: Its antigen is currently not known. Qualities for individual bases were not recorded, and no much larger clone is one base off.

The receptor comes from an adult with an advanced solid tumor such as melanoma, head and neck, liver or kidney cancer. Sequenced here: CD4+ or CD8+ T cells sorted from blood, sampled in a trial of the OX40 agonist ivuxolimab. The V gene is TRBV15 and the J gene is TRBJ2-2; 7 of the junction bases match TRBD2. CDR3 reads: CATRDLREGSSNTGELFF. The nucleotides read TGTGCCACCAGAGACCTCAGGGAGGGCAGTTCGAACACCGGGGAGCTGTTTTTT.